The 31 T cell receptor beta chains below come from one sample, sequenced in a study of early T cells in non-severe SARS-CoV-2 infection. Each CDR3 protein gets one entry after TCRdb re-called the 5' RACE reads with MiXCR. The table has 20,000 to 25,000 distinct CDR3 sequences, 4.5% seen once. Sequencing was carried out using whole blood. Source of these receptors: an adult who was a healthcare worker with PCR-confirmed SARS-CoV-2 infection or an uninfected control (not recorded which).

V usage is TRBV27 and J usage is TRBJ2-7, with 12 nucleotides matching TRBD1. CDR3 length: 16 amino acids. V shed 6 bases, J shed 1 base, and the junction held 7 bases outside the gene matches. Per germline, CDR1 MNHEY and CDR2 SMNVEV (reference sequence). The CDR3 sequence is CASRQGTGGLSYEQYF. The CDR3 region has the DNA TGTGCCAGCAGACAAGGGACAGGGGGCTTATCCTACGAGCAGTACTTC.

Many counts were recorded for this clonotype. The chain uses TRBV20-1 and TRBJ2-7; 7 bases match TRBD2. This CDR3 spans 13 amino acids. The ends lost 6 bases at V and 4 bases at J; junction bases unmatched: 9. The germline gives CDR1 DFQATT, CDR2 SNEGSKA (reference sequence). The CDR3 reads CSADREAGYEQYF. CDR3 nucleotide sequence: TGCAGTGCAGATCGGGAGGCAGGGTACGAGCAGTACTTC.

This sequence joins TRBV29-1 and TRBJ2-1; 9 bases are a match to TRBD2. The CDR3 sequence is 16 residues long. The V and J ends lost 2 bases and 9 bases, in that order; junction bases with no gene match: 14. Germline assignment: CDR1 SQVTM and CDR2 ANQGSEA. CDR3 loop: CSVELRAGGPYFEQFF. The CDR3 region has the DNA TGCAGCGTTGAACTTCGGGCGGGGGGGCCCTACTTTGAGCAGTTCTTC.

This clonotype has ten or more counts. The DNA of the CDR3 is TGTGCCAGTAGTATTTCGCCGTGGGACAGGGACGGGACTAATGAAAAACTGTTTTTT. Translated: CASSISPWDRDGTNEKLFF. The chain carries TRBV19 and TRBJ1-4; TRBD1 aligns across 9 bases. CDR3 length equals 19 residues. With V trimmed by 3 bases and J by 2 bases, 13 bases remained unmatched. In germline, CDR1 is LNHDA, CDR2 SQIVND (reference sequence).

In this sample, this clonotype turned up many times. The CDR3 sequence: CASSTNRGSDEQYF. The CDR3 nucleotides are TGTGCCAGCAGTACCAACAGGGGATCGGACGAGCAGTACTTC. This rearrangement joins TRBV12-3 or TRBV12-4 to TRBJ2-7; the match to TRBD1 covers 7 bases. Trimming at V came to 5 bases and at J to 5 bases, leaving 9 bases not matched to a gene. This CDR3 contains 14 residues.

This clonotype turned up a few times. This rearrangement joins TRBV6-2 or TRBV6-3 to TRBJ2-6, with TRBD1 matching over 7 bases. J was trimmed by 0 bases and V by 7 bases; bases with no gene match: 9. This CDR3 is 17 amino acids long. In germline, CDR1 is MNHEY, CDR2 SVGEGT. The CDR3: CASKEVQGLSGANVLTF. The CDR3 region has the DNA TGTGCCAGCAAGGAGGTACAGGGGCTCTCTGGGGCCAACGTCCTGACTTTC.

This clonotype was detected ten times or more. This sequence joins TRBV7-8 and TRBJ2-7, with TRBD1 as a possible D gene (6 bases). V lost 1 base to trimming and J lost 0 bases, with 10 bases between them. The CDR3 length is 15 residues. In germline, CDR1 is SGHVS, CDR2 FQNEAQ. Here the CDR3 reads CASSLGTGISYEQYF. Here the CDR3 DNA reads TGTGCCAGCAGCTTAGGCACAGGGATCTCCTACGAGCAGTACTTC.

This clonotype was detected only a few times. The chain has TRBV6-5 and TRBJ2-7; D call uncertain. The CDR3 is made up of 16 amino acids. In germline, CDR1 is MNHEY, CDR2 SVGAGI. The germline V and J ends were trimmed by 6 bases and 0 bases, with 18 bases remaining between them. The CDR3 DNA sequence: TGTGCCAGCAGCCTCCGATGGCAAGGAAGCTCCTACGAGCAGTACTTC. It yields the protein CASSLRWQGSSYEQYF.

This clonotype was counted at least ten times. The V and J genes are TRBV4-3 and TRBJ2-7; D possibly corresponds to TRBD1 (5 bases). Germline values: CDR1 LGHNA, CDR2 YSLEER. V was shortened by 0 bases and J by 5 bases, with 20 bases between the two germline ends. The CDR3 loop spans 17 amino acids. The CDR3 loop reads CASSQDERGRVSHEQYF. CDR3 nucleotides: TGCGCCAGCAGCCAAGATGAAAGGGGCCGGGTGAGCCACGAGCAGTACTTC.

This clonotype was seen many times. The genes are TRBV27 and TRBJ1-5, with D possibly TRBD1 on 5 matching bases. The CDR3 has 16 residues. The germline V gene encodes CDR1 MNHEY and CDR2 SMNVEV (reference sequence). Trimming took off 1 base at V and 6 bases at J, with 16 bases between the two ends. CDR3 residues: CASSLFPDGGGQPQHF. The CDR3 bases are TGTGCCAGCAGTTTATTCCCCGACGGGGGAGGTCAGCCCCAGCATTTT.

This clonotype showed up many times. The chain has TRBV6-2 or TRBV6-3 and TRBJ1-1; 7 nucleotides match TRBD1. Germline assignment: CDR1 MNHEY and CDR2 SVGEGT. Trimming took 6 bases from V and 2 from J; bases not matched to a gene: 18. This CDR3 contains 18 residues. The CDR3 is CASSRREYRGGENTEAFF. The CDR3 coding sequence is TGTGCCAGCAGCCGTCGAGAATACAGGGGAGGGGAAAACACTGAAGCTTTCTTT.

This clonotype was seen at least ten times. The rearrangement joins TRBV6-2 or TRBV6-3 to TRBJ1-3; no definite D call. CDR3 length: 12 amino acids. Trimming cost V 0 bases and J 7 bases, with 4 bases left between them. Looked up from germline, CDR1 is MNHEY and CDR2 is SVGEGT. CDR3 protein: CASSYSWNTIYF. The DNA for the CDR3 is TGTGCCAGCAGTTACTCCTGGAACACCATATATTTT.

This clonotype was observed many times. This chain uses TRBV7-2 with TRBJ2-2; weak D call: TRBD2 (6 bases). Per germline, CDR1 SGHTA and CDR2 FQGNSA. V lost 3 bases, J lost 5 bases, and 13 bases lay in between. CDR3 length: 15 amino acids. The CDR3 loop is CASSFMASVTGELFF. Here the CDR3 DNA reads TGTGCCAGCAGCTTCATGGCTAGCGTAACCGGGGAGCTGTTTTTT.

This clonotype was seen at least ten times. The chain joins TRBV29-1 to TRBJ2-1; perhaps TRBD2 as D (5 bases). V lost 1 base to trimming and J lost 8 bases, with 18 bases between them. Germline CDR1 SQVTM, CDR2 ANQGSEA. This CDR3 contains 15 residues. CDR3 nucleotide sequence: TGCAGCGTTGAAGTTTCGATCGGGGTGCGGGATGAGCAGTTCTTC. As protein: CSVEVSIGVRDEQFF.

This clonotype was seen many times. The chain links TRBV7-2 to TRBJ2-1; no clear D. CDR3 length: 15 amino acids. Between the trimmed V and J ends, which lost 5 bases and 3 bases, there was a span of 14 bases. Germline V gene data show CDR1 as SGHTA and CDR2 as FQGNSA. In nucleotides, the CDR3 is TGTGCCAGCAGCCTAGGGAACAGAAACTACAATGAGCAGTTCTTC. Translating it yields CASSLGNRNYNEQFF. The variable domain in full, completed from reference TRBV7-2 and TRBJ2-1, reads GAGVSQSPSNKVTEKGKDVELRCDPISGHTALYWYRQSLGQGLEFLIYFQGNSAPDKSGLPSDRFSAERTGGSVSTLTIQRTQQEDSAVYLCASSLGNRNYNEQFFGPGTRLTVL.

This clonotype occurred a few times. The chain joins TRBV20-1 to TRBJ2-5; 9 bases are a match to TRBD1. The CDR3 runs 14 residues. V dropped 6 bases and J dropped 3; count of bases not matched to a gene: 8. In germline, CDR1 is DFQATT, CDR2 SNEGSKA (reference sequence). The CDR3 is CSAYKRTGEETQYF. Written as DNA, the CDR3 is TGCAGTGCCTATAAGCGGACAGGGGAAGAGACCCAGTACTTC.

By frequency in the sample, this clonotype is medium-sized. The gene calls are TRBV6-2 or TRBV6-3 and TRBJ2-3; D may correspond to TRBD1 or TRBD2 (5 bases each). The CDR3 is 15 amino acids. CDR1 and CDR2 (germline): MNHEY, SVGEGT. V was shortened by 7 bases and J by 2 bases, with 16 bases between the two germline ends. CDR3 region: CASTLGTLLTDTQYF. The CDR3 region has the DNA TGTGCCAGCACCCTCGGGACCCTACTCACAGATACGCAGTATTTT.

This clonotype was counted between two and nine times. The chain uses TRBV19 and TRBJ2-7; D is uncertain. Germline V lookup: CDR1 LNHDA, CDR2 SQIVND (reference sequence). There are 11 residues in the CDR3. The germline V and J ends were trimmed by 6 bases and 3 bases, with 6 bases remaining between them. The CDR3 sequence is CASRGYYEQYF. The CDR3 nucleotides are TGTGCCAGTAGGGGATACTACGAGCAGTACTTC. The complete variable domain, with remaining parts taken from reference TRBV19 and TRBJ2-7, reads DGGITQSPKYLFRKEGQNVTLSCEQNLNHDAMYWYRQDPGQGLRLIYYSQIVNDFQKGDIAEGYSVSREKKESFPLTVTSAQKNPTAFYLCASRGYYEQYFGPGTRLTVT.

This clonotype was counted at least ten times. The V gene is TRBV7-9, the J gene TRBJ2-7; weak D call: TRBD2 (11 bases). Germline lookup yields CDR1 SEHNR and CDR2 FQNEAQ (reference sequence). V was pared by 7 bases and J by 2 bases, with 36 bases between. The CDR3 spans 21 residues. Written as DNA, the CDR3 is TGTGCCAGCAACACCCCCGGGGGACAGGGGATGGAGGGACTAGCGGCCTACGAGCAGTACTTC. Amino acid sequence: CASNTPGGQGMEGLAAYEQYF.

In its sample, this clonotype was seen many times. V is TRBV19 and J is TRBJ2-7, with D perhaps being TRBD1 or TRBD2 (5 bases each). The CDR3 contains 14 residues. Germline lookup yields CDR1 LNHDA and CDR2 SQIVND (reference sequence). V dropped 7 bases and J dropped 2 bases, with 15 bases sitting between them. The CDR3 loop reads CASNARAGTYEQYF. CDR3 nucleotides: TGTGCCAGTAACGCCAGGGCCGGGACCTACGAGCAGTACTTC.

This clonotype was seen more than once but under ten times. This chain connects TRBV9 to TRBJ1-1; D unresolved. The CDR3 contains 14 residues. From germline, CDR1 is SGDLS and CDR2 YYNGEE. Trimming shortened V by 1 base and J by 0 bases, and 7 bases separated the two germline ends. In nucleotides, the CDR3 is TGTGCCAGCAGCGTATGGAGCATGAACACTGAAGCTTTCTTT. Translation gives CASSVWSMNTEAFF. Complete variable domain (other parts from reference TRBV9 and TRBJ1-1): DSGVTQTPKHLITATGQRVTLRCSPRSGDLSVYWYQQSLDQGLQFLIQYYNGEERAKGNILERFSAQQFPDLHSELNLSSLELGDSALYFCASSVWSMNTEAFFGQGTRLTVV.

Ten or more counts support this clonotype. For the CDR3, the DNA is TGCAGTGCTGGCGGGAGAGCCGAGACCCAGTACTTC. Its translation is CSAGGRAETQYF. V is TRBV20-1 and J is TRBJ2-5, with TRBD2 matching over 7 bases. The V gene's germline CDR1 is DFQATT and CDR2 SNEGSKA (reference sequence). The CDR3 is 12 amino acids. V trimming: 5 bases; J trimming: 5 bases; junction bases outside the gene matches: 5.

There are many counts of this clonotype. V and J are TRBV4-3 and TRBJ2-3; a possible D gene is TRBD2 (7 bases). Deletions cut 1 base from V and 4 bases from J, with 12 bases between. Per germline, CDR1 LGHNA and CDR2 YSLEER. The CDR3 contains 15 residues. The CDR3 nucleotides read TGCGCCAGCAGCCAAGGAGGGGGGGATGCAGATACGCAGTATTTT. The encoded protein is CASSQGGGDADTQYF.

This clonotype was found many times. The chain employs TRBV12-3 or TRBV12-4 and TRBJ2-2; maybe TRBD1 (5 bases). Deletions cut 6 bases from V and 0 bases from J, with 8 bases between. This CDR3 comprises 14 residues. The CDR3 nucleotides are TGTGCCAGCAGACCGACAGCGAACACCGGGGAGCTGTTTTTT. The encoded protein is CASRPTANTGELFF.

The rearrangement uses TRBV5-4 and TRBJ1-5, with TRBD1 matching over 9 bases. The CDR3 runs to 13 residues. V shed 4 bases and J 5 bases; nucleotides not matched to a gene: 1. In germline, CDR1 is SGHNT, CDR2 YYREEE (reference sequence). Here the CDR3 DNA reads TGTGCCAGCAGCCGGGACAGGGATCAGCCCCAGCATTTT. It yields the protein CASSRDRDQPQHF.

This clonotype showed up many times. V and J are TRBV7-3 and TRBJ1-2; D might be TRBD1 (6 bases). Trimming removed 3 bases from V and 6 bases from J, with 23 bases in between. Germline V CDR1 and CDR2: SGHTA, FQGTGA. CDR3 size: 17 residues. CDR3 in amino acids: CASSFSNRGGLRHGYTF. In DNA form, the CDR3 reads TGTGCCAGCAGCTTTTCTAATAGGGGGGGACTGAGGCATGGCTACACCTTC.

This clonotype was counted a few times. CDR3 DNA: TGTGCCAGCCATAGGACAGGGGGCCATGAAAAACTGTTTTTT. Translation: CASHRTGGHEKLFF. The chain recombines TRBV28 with TRBJ1-4, with TRBD1 matching over 11 bases. The CDR3 covers 14 residues. Germline V gene lookup returns CDR1 MDHEN and CDR2 SYDVKM. The trim removed 8 bases at V and 6 bases at J, leaving 5 bases unmatched. The full variable domain, in which reference TRBV28 and TRBJ1-4 provide the parts outside the CDR3, is DVKVTQSSRYLVKRTGEKVFLECVQDMDHENMFWYRQDPGLGLRLIYFSYDVKMKEKGDIPEGYSVSREKKERFSLILESASTNQTSMYLCASHRTGGHEKLFFGSGTQLSVL.

In its sample, this clonotype was seen many times. The genes are TRBV2 and TRBJ2-7; maybe TRBD1 (6 bases). CDR1 SNHLY and CDR2 FYNNEI come from the germline V gene. The CDR3 has 11 residues. Trimming removed 8 bases from V and 4 bases from J, with 9 bases in between. Written as DNA, the CDR3 is TGTGCCAGCTCTACAGGGTACGAGCAGTACTTC. Residues: CASSTGYEQYF.

This clonotype has ten or more counts. This chain connects TRBV7-8 to TRBJ1-5, with TRBD1 matching 7 bases. J was trimmed by 1 base and V by 5 bases; bases with no gene match: 11. Germline V lookup: CDR1 SGHVS, CDR2 FQNEAQ. This CDR3 region has 17 residues. For the CDR3, the DNA is TGTGCCAGCAGCCTGCGACCGGGACAGCTAAGCAATCAGCCCCAGCATTTT. It is translated as CASSLRPGQLSNQPQHF.

The sample holds many counts of this clonotype. CDR3 in amino acids: CASSSPWGESPYEQYF. CDR3 DNA: TGTGCCAGCAGTTCCCCTTGGGGGGAGTCACCCTACGAGCAGTACTTC. The chain is built from TRBV28 and TRBJ2-7, with D possibly matching TRBD2 (6 bases). Germline V gene sequence: CDR1 MDHEN, CDR2 SYDVKM. Trimming took off 4 bases at V and 2 bases at J, with 18 bases between the two ends. The CDR3 extends over 16 amino acids.

This clonotype has ten or more counts. The CDR3 sequence is CASSQHTGEGEKLFF. CDR3 sequence (DNA): TGTGCCAGCAGCCAGCATACAGGGGAGGGAGAAAAACTGTTTTTT. The rearrangement links TRBV4-2 to TRBJ1-4; 7 bases match TRBD1. Germline V gene sequence: CDR1 LGHNA, CDR2 YNFKEQ. The CDR3 is 15 amino acids. J gave up 8 bases and V 3 bases, and 9 bases lay outside the gene matches.